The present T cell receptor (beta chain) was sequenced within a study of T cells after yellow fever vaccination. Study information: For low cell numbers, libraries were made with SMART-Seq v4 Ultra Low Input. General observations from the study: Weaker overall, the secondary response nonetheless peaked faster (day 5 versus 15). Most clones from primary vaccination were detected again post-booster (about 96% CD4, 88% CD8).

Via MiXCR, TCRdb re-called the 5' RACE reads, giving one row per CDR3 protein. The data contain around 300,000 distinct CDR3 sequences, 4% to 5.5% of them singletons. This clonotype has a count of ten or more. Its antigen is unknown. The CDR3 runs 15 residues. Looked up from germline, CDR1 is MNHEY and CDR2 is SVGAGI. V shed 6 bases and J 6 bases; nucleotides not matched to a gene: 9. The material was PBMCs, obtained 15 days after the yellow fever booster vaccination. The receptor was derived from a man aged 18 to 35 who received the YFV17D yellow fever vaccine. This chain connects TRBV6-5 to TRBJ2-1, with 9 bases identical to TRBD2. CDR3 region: CASSSAGGQFNEQFF. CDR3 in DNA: TGTGCCAGCAGCTCGGCGGGGGGGCAGTTCAATGAGCAGTTCTTC.